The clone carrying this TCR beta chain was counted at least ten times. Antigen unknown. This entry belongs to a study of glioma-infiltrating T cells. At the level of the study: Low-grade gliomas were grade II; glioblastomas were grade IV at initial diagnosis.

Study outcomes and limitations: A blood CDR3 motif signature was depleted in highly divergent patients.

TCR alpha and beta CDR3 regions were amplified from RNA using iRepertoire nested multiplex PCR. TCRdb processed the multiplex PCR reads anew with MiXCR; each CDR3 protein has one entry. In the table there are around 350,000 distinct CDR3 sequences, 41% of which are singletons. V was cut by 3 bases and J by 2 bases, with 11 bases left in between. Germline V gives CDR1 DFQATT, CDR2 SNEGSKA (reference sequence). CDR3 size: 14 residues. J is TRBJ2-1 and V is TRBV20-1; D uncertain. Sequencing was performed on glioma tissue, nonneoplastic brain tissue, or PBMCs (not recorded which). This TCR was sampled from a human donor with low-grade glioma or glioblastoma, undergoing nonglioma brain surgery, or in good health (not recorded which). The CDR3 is CSASSSPPYNEQFF. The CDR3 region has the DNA TGCAGTGCTAGCAGCAGTCCCCCCTACAATGAGCAGTTCTTC.